This TCR beta chain appears in the sequencing data of a study of OX40 agonist ivuxolimab in advanced cancers. Per the germline V gene, CDR1 is SEHNR and CDR2 is FQNEAQ (reference sequence). V was shortened by 0 bases and J by 5 bases, with 8 bases between the two germline ends. This CDR3 is built from 14 residues. Assay: immunoSEQ multiplex PCR; the TCRdb copy retains only in-frame clones and omits some. The data show around 37,000 clones, roughly four fifths seen once. Points from the study as a whole: Relative to CD4+ cells, CD8+ T cells on average had more expanded clones. Researchers did not establish what antigens the expanded peripheral T cells target. By week 6 at 0.1 to 3.0 mg/kg, blood CD4+ and CD8+ T cells had expanded clonally.

Systemic immunosuppression or a history of autoimmune disease excluded patients. This clone was recorded only once. The target antigen is unknown. This chain joins TRBV7-9 and TRBJ2-1, with D uncertain. Source: CD4+ or CD8+ T cells sorted from blood, taken in a trial of the OX40 agonist ivuxolimab. This clonotype was obtained from an adult with an advanced solid tumor such as melanoma, head and neck, liver or kidney cancer. CDR3 bases: TGTGCCAGCAGCTTAGCGAGGTGGGACAATGAGCAGTTCTTC. Amino acid sequence: CASSLARWDNEQFF.